The TCR beta chain under discussion was sequenced for a study of shared clonotypes between healthy human individuals. The ends lost 8 bases at V and 5 bases at J; junction bases unmatched: 14. The CDR3 has 16 amino acids. From germline, CDR1 is SGHNT and CDR2 YENEEA. This clone was observed a few times. Some clones are missing from TCRdb's copy, which holds only in-frame ones; the method was immunoSEQ multiplex PCR. Seen here are some 680,000 clones, 73% observed once, and the top ten hold under 2%. Sequenced sample: memory CD4+ T cells sorted from blood. The subset denotes: CD45RA-negative fraction. The source of this sequence is a woman aged 25-40 years in good health. The chain employs TRBV11-3 and TRBJ2-3, with 9 bases fitting TRBD2. This CDR3 reads CASGQTRGLAVDTQYF. CDR3 bases: TGTGCCAGCGGACAGACGCGGGGACTAGCAGTAGATACGCAGTATTTT.